The next 25 T cell receptor beta chains were all read from a single sample in a study of T cell responses to AZD1222 COVID-19 vaccine. The method was immunoSEQ multiplex PCR; TCRdb's version includes in-frame clones alone and lacks a portion of them. In the table there are approximately 110,000 clones, about 88% of which are singletons. The sequenced sample was peripheral blood, obtained on day 0 of AZD1222 vaccination. These receptors originate from an adult in good health.

This clone has only one observation. The chain is built from TRBV30 and TRBJ2-3, with 11 bases matching TRBD2. CDR1 is GTSNPN and CDR2 is SVGIG in the germline V gene (reference sequence). The trim removed 7 bases at V and 4 bases at J, leaving 7 bases unmatched. The CDR3 is made up of 14 amino acids. The CDR3 DNA reads TGTGCCTACAGACTAGCGGGAAGTGCAGATACGCAGTATTTT. Translation: CAYRLAGSADTQYF.

CDR3: CASSVVGRASTDTQYF. CDR3 bases: TGTGCCAGCAGCGTAGTTGGCAGGGCCAGCACAGATACGCAGTATTTT. The chain employs TRBV9 and TRBJ2-3, with a tentative D call TRBD1 (5 bases). The CDR3 length is 16 residues. CDR1 and CDR2 (germline): SGDLS, YYNGEE. Trimming left V 0 bases short and J 0 bases short, with 11 bases between.

The chain carries TRBV29-1 and TRBJ2-1; D might be TRBD2 (5 bases). Trimming took 4 bases from V and 6 from J, leaving 13 bases between them. Per the germline V gene, CDR1 is SQVTM and CDR2 is ANQGSEA. The CDR3 is made up of 13 amino acids. CDR3 protein: CSVGAGPTNEQFF. DNA of the CDR3: TGCAGCGTTGGTGCGGGCCCGACCAATGAGCAGTTCTTC.

This chain connects TRBV12-5 to TRBJ2-3; D is unclear. The germline V gene encodes CDR1 LGHNT and CDR2 FRNRAP. The ends were cut back, 1 base at V and 2 bases at J, with 10 bases in the middle. CDR3 length equals 15 residues. The CDR3 DNA sequence: TGTGCTAGTGGTTTGGGACACGCGTTCACAGATACGCAGTATTTT. Residues: CASGLGHAFTDTQYF.

The V gene is TRBV10-1, the J gene TRBJ2-2; D might be TRBD1 (6 bases). The germline gives CDR1 WNHNN, CDR2 SYGVQD (reference sequence). This CDR3 comprises 16 residues. With 0 bases removed from V and 1 base from J, the gap between germline ends came to 9 bases. As DNA, the CDR3 is TGCGCCAGCAGTGAGTCGGCAGGGGTGAACACCGGGGAGCTGTTTTTT. It is translated as CASSESAGVNTGELFF.

This clone was seen only a few times. The V and J genes are TRBV2 and TRBJ2-2; tentatively, D is TRBD1 or TRBD2 (5 bases each). Trimming removed 6 bases from V and 2 bases from J, with 13 bases in between. The CDR3 runs 15 residues. The germline gives CDR1 SNHLY, CDR2 FYNNEI. The CDR3 loop reads CASSPRGTNTGELFF. CDR3 sequence (DNA): TGTGCCAGCAGCCCGAGAGGGACCAACACCGGGGAGCTGTTTTTT.

This chain uses TRBV6-5 with TRBJ1-6; tentative D call: TRBD1 (6 bases). Germline V lookup: CDR1 MNHEY, CDR2 SVGAGI. Trimming left V 6 bases short and J 9 bases short, with 9 bases between. CDR3 length equals 12 residues. The CDR3 sequence: CASRLRGSPLHF. DNA for the CDR3: TGTGCCAGCAGACTCAGGGGTTCACCCCTCCACTTT.

The rearrangement links TRBV18 to TRBJ1-2; TRBD1 matches at 7 bases. J lost 6 bases, V lost 2 bases, and 9 bases had no gene match. Germline CDR1 reads KGHSH; CDR2 reads LQKENI. The CDR3 runs 15 residues. The CDR3 reads CASSPGTATINGYTF. The CDR3 region has the DNA TGTGCCAGCTCACCAGGGACAGCTACGATTAATGGCTACACCTTC.

This clone appeared once. V usage is TRBV19 and J usage is TRBJ2-6, with 9 positions matching TRBD1. The trim removed 7 bases at V and 2 bases at J, leaving 9 bases unmatched. The CDR3 has 17 residues. CDR1 is LNHDA and CDR2 is SQIVND in the germline V gene (reference sequence). The CDR3 DNA reads as TGTGCCAGTAATCGGGACAGGGATAGAACTGGGGCCAACGTCCTGACTTTC. Its protein is CASNRDRDRTGANVLTF.

The rearrangement joins TRBV30 to TRBJ1-2; possibly TRBD1 for D (5 bases). The CDR3 extends over 11 amino acids. Germline-derived CDR1 and CDR2 are GTSNPN and SVGIG (reference sequence). The germline V and J ends were trimmed by 7 bases and 4 bases, with 10 bases remaining between them. This chain's CDR3 is CASPGGYGYTF. The DNA of the CDR3 is TGTGCCTCGCCGGGGGGCTATGGCTACACCTTC.

This clone was recorded a few times. V is TRBV9 and J is TRBJ1-4; no reliable D call. Germline V gene data show CDR1 as SGDLS and CDR2 as YYNGEE. With 4 bases removed from V and 7 bases from J, the gap between germline ends came to 20 bases. The CDR3 is 16 residues long. The CDR3 spells CASSKGRALLGEKLFF. CDR3 nucleotide sequence: TGTGCCAGCAGCAAAGGCCGGGCCCTTCTTGGTGAAAAACTGTTTTTT.

This clone was seen many times. The chain has TRBV7-9 and TRBJ2-7, with unresolved D. V was pared by 5 bases and J by 2 bases, with 7 bases between. The CDR3 has 12 amino acids. Germline loops: CDR1 SEHNR, CDR2 FQNEAQ (reference sequence). CDR3 loop: CASSHGPYEQYF. The CDR3 DNA reads as TGTGCCAGCAGCCACGGACCCTACGAGCAGTACTTC.

V is TRBV14 and J is TRBJ1-1, with TRBD1 identical over 9 bases. The V and J ends lost 4 bases and 5 bases, in that order; junction bases with no gene match: 8. The CDR3 sequence is 15 residues long. Germline-derived CDR1 and CDR2 are SGHDN and FVKESK. This chain's CDR3 is CASSLTGGVYTEAFF. The CDR3 DNA follows: TGTGCCAGCAGCCTCACAGGGGGCGTCTATACTGAAGCTTTCTTT.

The rearrangement uses TRBV5-1 and TRBJ2-3; 10 bases are a match to TRBD2. Germline lookup yields CDR1 SGHRS and CDR2 YFSETQ. The V segment lost 8 bases and the J segment 3 bases; nucleotides outside the gene matches: 12. CDR3 size: 16 residues. CDR3 loop: CARSRSGRAGTDTQYF. For the CDR3, the DNA is TGCGCCAGAAGCCGAAGCGGGAGGGCTGGGACAGATACGCAGTATTTT. Based on the CDR3 plus reference TRBV5-1 and TRBJ2-3, the full variable domain is KAGVTQTPRYLIKTRGQQVTLSCSPISGHRSVSWYQQTPGQGLQFLFEYFSETQRNKGNFPGRFSGRQFSNSRSEMNVSTLELGDSALYLCARSRSGRAGTDTQYFGPGTRLTVL.

This clone was seen a few times. The rearrangement uses TRBV11-1 and TRBJ2-1, with D tentatively TRBD2 (7 bases). There are 16 residues in the CDR3. Trimming pared 2 bases from V and 6 bases from J, leaving 17 bases between. CDR1 is SGHAT, CDR2 FQDESV, per germline (reference sequence). The DNA of the CDR3 is TGTGCCAGCAGCTTATGGGGAGGGGACACAGGCAATGAGCAGTTCTTC. Its translation is CASSLWGGDTGNEQFF.

V is TRBV10-3 and J is TRBJ2-2; 9 bases are a match to TRBD1. Trimming cost V 6 bases and J 4 bases; bases outside gene matches: 6. The CDR3 sequence is 15 residues long. Per germline, CDR1 ENHRY and CDR2 SYGVKD. The CDR3: CAIRDTGGGTGELFF. The CDR3 DNA reads TGTGCCATCAGAGACACAGGGGGCGGCACCGGGGAGCTGTTTTTT.

The chain joins TRBV5-4 to TRBJ2-3; TRBD2 matches 14 bases. Trimming cost V 4 bases and J 6 bases; bases outside gene matches: 4. Germline CDR1 SGHNT, CDR2 YYREEE (reference sequence). This CDR3 is 15 amino acids long. Here the CDR3 DNA reads TGTGCCAGCAGCCCGGGACTAGCGGGAGAGGATACGCAGTATTTT. Translating it yields CASSPGLAGEDTQYF.

This chain joins TRBV7-9 and TRBJ2-5; tentative D call: TRBD2 (5 bases). This CDR3 comprises 13 residues. Germline V gene lookup returns CDR1 SEHNR and CDR2 FQNEAQ (reference sequence). Between the trimmed V and J ends, which lost 6 bases and 5 bases, there was a span of 13 bases. CDR3 sequence (DNA): TGTGCCAGCAGGGGTTTGGGCGGGGAGACCCAGTACTTC. Translation: CASRGLGGETQYF.

V is TRBV10-1 and J is TRBJ2-1; 8 bases are shared with TRBD1. The CDR3 runs to 13 residues. V was pared by 6 bases and J by 8 bases, with 6 bases of the junction left unmatched. CDR1 WNHNN and CDR2 SYGVQD come from the germline V gene (reference sequence). The CDR3 nucleotides are TGCGCCAGCAGCCCGGGACAGGCCTATGAGCAGTTCTTC. This translates into CASSPGQAYEQFF.

The rearrangement uses TRBV30 and TRBJ1-2, with D possibly TRBD1 on 6 matching bases. CDR1 and CDR2 from the germline V gene are GTSNPN and SVGIG (reference sequence). Trimming left V 7 bases short and J 8 bases short, with 14 bases between. The CDR3 spans 11 residues. CDR3 protein: CAYRVDGGYTF. CDR3 nucleotide sequence: TGTGCCTACAGGGTTGATGGGGGCTACACCTTC.

This chain joins TRBV12-3 or TRBV12-4 and TRBJ1-2; tentative D call: TRBD1 (6 bases). Trimming left V 6 bases short and J 7 bases short, with 9 bases between. The CDR3 covers 11 residues. The CDR3 nucleotides are TGTGCCAGCAGGCGACAGGCTGGCTACACCTTC. This sequence encodes CASRRQAGYTF.

This rearrangement joins TRBV24-1 to TRBJ1-5, with D perhaps matching TRBD1 (6 bases). Germline loops: CDR1 KGHDR, CDR2 SFDVKD. The ends were cut back, 2 bases at V and 7 bases at J, with 8 bases in the middle. The CDR3 is 13 residues long. DNA of the CDR3: TGTGCCACCAGTGATTCTGACAGGCAGCCCCAGCATTTT. It yields the protein CATSDSDRQPQHF.

J is TRBJ1-1 and V is TRBV6-2 or TRBV6-3; unclear D gene. Germline-derived CDR1 and CDR2 are MNHEY and SVGEGT. There are 10 residues in the CDR3. V lost 0 bases to trimming and J lost 11 bases, with 4 bases between them. The CDR3 sequence: CASSYSWAFF. The DNA of the CDR3 is TGTGCCAGCAGTTACTCGTGGGCTTTCTTT.

The J gene is TRBJ2-1, the V gene TRBV6-4; 11 nucleotides align to TRBD2. J gave up 8 bases and V 5 bases, and 5 bases lay outside the gene matches. In germline, CDR1 is MRHNA, CDR2 SNTAGT. The CDR3 has 14 amino acids. The CDR3 sequence is CASSKLAGVYEQFF. CDR3 bases: TGTGCCAGCAGTAAACTAGCGGGAGTATATGAGCAGTTCTTC.

This chain connects TRBV27 to TRBJ2-1; D not resolved. The germline V gene encodes CDR1 MNHEY and CDR2 SMNVEV (reference sequence). The V end was cut by 8 bases, the J end by 8 bases, with 22 bases between. This CDR3 contains 15 residues. For the CDR3, the DNA is TGTGCCAGCGCGGATGGAAGCGCATATAAGGATGAGCAGTTCTTC. Amino acids: CASADGSAYKDEQFF.